The sequence of this T cell receptor beta chain was determined in a study of identical twins. TCRdb reprocessed the 5' RACE reads with MiXCR, giving one entry per CDR3 protein. The sample records roughly 250,000 distinct CDR3 sequences, over 12% being singletons. The CDR3 length is 11 residues. Per germline, CDR1 SNHLY and CDR2 FYNNEI. V usage is TRBV2 and J usage is TRBJ2-7, with TRBD1 as a possible D gene (6 bases). Sequenced input: memory (CD45RO+) T cells sorted from blood. The source of this sequence is a woman aged 18-35 years in good health. CDR3: CDTRQDGEQYF. In nucleotides, the CDR3 is TGTGACACCCGACAGGATGGCGAGCAGTACTTC.